This T cell receptor (beta chain) stems from a study of shared clonotypes between healthy human individuals. Produced via immunoSEQ multiplex PCR; TCRdb's table is partial and in-frame only. Of 400,000 to 600,000 clones in the sample, roughly 80% were seen once. CDR1 and CDR2 from the germline V gene are KGHSH and LQKENI. The trim removed 4 bases at V and 7 bases at J, leaving 7 bases unmatched. CDR3 length: 16 amino acids. The sequencing input was PBMCs. The chain recombines TRBV18 with TRBJ2-1; 13 positions match TRBD2. The sequence came from a woman between 40 and 55 years old in good health. Some clones in this sample may be carry-over from other donors' samples. Here the CDR3 reads CASSLRTSGSWNEQFF. The CDR3 DNA follows: TGTGCCAGCTCACTCCGGACTAGCGGGAGTTGGAATGAGCAGTTCTTC.